The rows below give T cell receptor beta chains drawn from one sample of a study of beta chain features in type 1 diabetes. Using immunoSEQ multiplex PCR, the repertoire was profiled, and TCRdb retains in-frame clones only, with some absent. Of 630,000 or so clones in the sample, around 15% were seen once. The sample taken for sequencing was naive CD4+ T cells from blood. The receptors derive from a man younger than 35 with type 1 diabetes. The CDR3 runs from the conserved cysteine through the conserved F or W. Fields, in order: D gene, clone size, CDR3 length, J gene, V gene, CDR3 protein, CDR3 DNA. The D gene is left open where the match is weak. Clone size is stated in some rows and not others, as once, few, many or a class when expanded.

D: -
size: -
length: 13
J: TRBJ2-2
V: TRBV25-1
CDR3: CASGWAYAGELFF
DNA: TGTGCCAGTGGGTGGGCCTACGCCGGGGAGCTGTTTTTT

D: -
size: -
length: 13
J: TRBJ1-1
V: TRBV11-2
CDR3: CASSLDRDTEAFF
DNA: TGTGCCAGCAGCTTAGACAGGGACACTGAAGCTTTCTTT

D: -
size: -
length: 15
J: TRBJ2-3
V: TRBV9
CDR3: CASSVGGRRTDTQYF
DNA: TGTGCCAGCAGCGTAGGTGGGCGGCGCACAGATACGCAGTATTTT

D: -
size: few
length: 16
J: TRBJ2-1
V: TRBV13
CDR3: CASSPTGLLSYNEQFF
DNA: TGTGCCAGCAGCCCTACGGGACTGTTATCCTACAATGAGCAGTTCTTC

D: -
size: -
length: 13
J: TRBJ1-1
V: TRBV7-6
CDR3: CASSYGANTEAFF
DNA: TGTGCCAGCAGCTATGGGGCGAACACTGAAGCTTTCTTT

D: -
size: -
length: 15
J: TRBJ1-2
V: TRBV25-1
CDR3: CASSEMKYSNYGYTF
DNA: TGTGCCAGCAGTGAGATGAAGTATTCTAACTATGGCTACACCTTC

D: -
size: -
length: 14
J: TRBJ1-5
V: TRBV7-2
CDR3: CASSPPYSNQPQHF
DNA: TGTGCCAGCAGCCCCCCCTATAGCAATCAGCCCCAGCATTTT

D: -
size: few
length: 16
J: TRBJ2-7
V: TRBV18
CDR3: CASSPISDGYSYEQYF
DNA: TGTGCCAGCTCACCCATTTCGGACGGCTACTCCTACGAGCAGTACTTC

D: -
size: once
length: 14
J: TRBJ2-7
V: TRBV5-4
CDR3: CASSSARSSYEQYF
DNA: TGTGCCAGCAGCTCCGCGCGGAGCTCCTACGAGCAGTACTTC

D: -
size: -
length: 14
J: TRBJ2-5
V: TRBV9
CDR3: CASSPRQSQETQYF
DNA: TGTGCCAGCAGCCCCAGACAGTCTCAAGAGACCCAGTACTTC

D: -
size: -
length: 14
J: TRBJ1-3
V: TRBV28
CDR3: CASSFPSAGNTIYF
DNA: TGTGCCAGCAGTTTTCCCTCCGCGGGAAACACCATATATTTT

D: -
size: few
length: 12
J: TRBJ1-6
V: TRBV7-2
CDR3: CASSLNDSPLHF
DNA: TGTGCCAGCAGCTTAAACGATTCACCCCTCCACTTT

D: -
size: -
length: 14
J: TRBJ2-7
V: TRBV4-1
CDR3: CASAQGSSSYEQYF
DNA: TGCGCCTCCGCCCAGGGCTCAAGCTCCTACGAGCAGTACTTC

D: -
size: -
length: 15
J: TRBJ1-1
V: TRBV18
CDR3: CASSPTEGRFTEAFF
DNA: TGTGCCAGCTCACCAACGGAGGGCAGGTTCACTGAAGCTTTCTTT

D: -
size: -
length: 10
J: TRBJ2-7
V: TRBV30
CDR3: CAGGSYEQYF
DNA: TGTGCGGGGGGATCCTACGAGCAGTACTTC

D: -
size: few
length: 16
J: TRBJ2-1
V: TRBV9
CDR3: CASSVPSGRSYNEQFF
DNA: TGTGCCAGCAGCGTCCCAAGCGGCCGATCCTACAATGAGCAGTTCTTC

D: -
size: few
length: 15
J: TRBJ2-6
V: TRBV7-2
CDR3: CASSLGGAGANVLTF
DNA: TGTGCCAGCAGCTTAGGGGGAGCAGGGGCCAACGTCCTGACTTTC

D: -
size: few
length: 15
J: TRBJ2-1
V: TRBV5-1
CDR3: CASSLDTSSYNEQFF
DNA: TGCGCCAGCAGCTTGGACACAAGCTCCTACAATGAGCAGTTCTTC

D: -
size: few
length: 14
J: TRBJ2-2
V: TRBV2
CDR3: CASRRQTETGELFF
DNA: TGTGCCAGCAGGAGACAAACCGAAACCGGGGAGCTGTTTTTT

D: TRBD2
size: few
length: 14
J: TRBJ2-1
V: TRBV6-4
CDR3: CASSKASGHNEQFF
DNA: TGTGCCAGCAGTAAGGCTAGCGGACACAATGAGCAGTTCTTC

D: -
size: -
length: 11
J: TRBJ2-1
V: TRBV20-1
CDR3: CSARPSNEQFF
DNA: TGCAGTGCTAGACCTTCTAACGAGCAGTTCTTC

D: TRBD1
size: few
length: 15
J: TRBJ2-1
V: TRBV19
CDR3: CASSIGTGAYNEQFF
DNA: TGTGCCAGTAGTATAGGGACAGGGGCCTACAATGAGCAGTTCTTC

D: -
size: once
length: 13
J: TRBJ1-1
V: TRBV27
CDR3: CASSLFSGTEAFF
DNA: TGTGCCAGCAGTTTATTTAGTGGCACTGAAGCTTTCTTT

D: TRBD1
size: -
length: 15
J: TRBJ2-2
V: TRBV15
CDR3: CATSTDRGNTGELFF
DNA: TGTGCCACCAGCACCGACAGGGGGAACACCGGGGAGCTGTTTTTT

D: -
size: few
length: 15
J: TRBJ2-7
V: TRBV28
CDR3: CASSLADTLSYEQYF
DNA: TGTGCCAGCAGTTTAGCAGACACCTTATCCTACGAGCAGTACTTC

D: TRBD2
size: few
length: 19
J: TRBJ2-1
V: TRBV11-2
CDR3: CASSPKGDTSGSPYNEQFF
DNA: TGTGCCAGCAGCCCAAAGGGGGACACTAGCGGGAGCCCCTACAATGAGCAGTTCTTC

D: TRBD1
size: -
length: 14
J: TRBJ1-5
V: TRBV7-9
CDR3: CASSSTGPYQPQHF
DNA: TGTGCCAGCAGCTCGACAGGGCCCTATCAGCCCCAGCATTTT

D: -
size: -
length: 14
J: TRBJ1-1
V: TRBV6-6
CDR3: CASSIGRENTEAFF
DNA: TGTGCCAGCAGTATAGGACGGGAGAACACTGAAGCTTTCTTT

D: TRBD2
size: -
length: 16
J: TRBJ2-3
V: TRBV18
CDR3: CASSPPGTTITDTQYF
DNA: TGTGCCAGCTCACCACCCGGGACTACGATCACAGATACGCAGTATTTT

D: -
size: -
length: 14
J: TRBJ2-3
V: TRBV2
CDR3: CATKLAASTDTQYF
DNA: TGTGCCACGAAATTAGCGGCTAGCACAGATACGCAGTATTTT

D: -
size: few
length: 14
J: TRBJ2-3
V: TRBV9
CDR3: CASSVEGRWDTQYF
DNA: TGTGCCAGCAGCGTAGAAGGGCGGTGGGATACGCAGTATTTT

D: -
size: few
length: 16
J: TRBJ2-6
V: TRBV5-1
CDR3: CASSLVTGSGANVLTF
DNA: TGCGCCAGCAGCTTGGTTACAGGGTCTGGGGCCAACGTCCTGACTTTC

D: TRBD1
size: -
length: 16
J: TRBJ2-7
V: TRBV7-9
CDR3: CASSFYGTGQGNEQYF
DNA: TGTGCCAGCAGCTTTTACGGGACAGGGCAAGGCAACGAGCAGTACTTC

D: -
size: -
length: 16
J: TRBJ1-2
V: TRBV9
CDR3: CASSVNSRTADYGYTF
DNA: TGTGCCAGCAGCGTCAACTCCCGGACCGCGGACTATGGCTACACCTTC

D: -
size: -
length: 17
J: TRBJ2-1
V: TRBV6-1
CDR3: CASSGYIQGFMYNEQFF
DNA: TGTGCCAGCAGTGGGTATATCCAGGGGTTTATGTACAATGAGCAGTTCTTC

D: -
size: -
length: 15
J: TRBJ2-5
V: TRBV7-6
CDR3: CASSPLPLFVETQYF
DNA: TGTGCCAGCAGCCCTTTACCCCTTTTCGTAGAGACCCAGTACTTC

D: -
size: -
length: 18
J: TRBJ1-1
V: TRBV18
CDR3: CASSPRSGSRILNTEAFF
DNA: TGTGCCAGCTCACCACGATCGGGCAGTAGAATCTTGAACACTGAAGCTTTCTTT

D: -
size: few
length: 12
J: TRBJ1-2
V: TRBV27
CDR3: CASSLMGGGYTF
DNA: TGTGCCAGCAGTTTAATGGGGGGTGGCTACACCTTC

D: -
size: -
length: 13
J: TRBJ1-3
V: TRBV29-1
CDR3: CSVDIGAGNTIYF
DNA: TGCAGCGTTGACATCGGCGCCGGAAACACCATATATTTT

D: TRBD1
size: -
length: 14
J: TRBJ2-7
V: TRBV28
CDR3: CASSRTGTSYEQYF
DNA: TGTGCCAGCAGTCGGACAGGGACCTCCTACGAGCAGTACTTC

D: -
size: few
length: 15
J: TRBJ2-1
V: TRBV19
CDR3: CASSMWRSSYNEQFF
DNA: TGTGCCAGTAGTATGTGGCGTAGCTCCTACAATGAGCAGTTCTTC

D: TRBD2
size: few
length: 16
J: TRBJ2-7
V: TRBV18
CDR3: CASSPMEGGHGEEQYF
DNA: TGTGCCAGCTCACCAATGGAGGGAGGGCATGGGGAAGAGCAGTACTTC

D: -
size: -
length: 10
J: TRBJ2-5
V: TRBV28
CDR3: CASMEETQYF
DNA: TGTGCCAGCATGGAAGAGACCCAGTACTTC

D: -
size: -
length: 16
J: TRBJ2-3
V: TRBV28
CDR3: CASSFLRMGNTDTQYF
DNA: TGTGCCAGCAGTTTCCTCCGAATGGGAAACACAGATACGCAGTATTTT

D: -
size: few
length: 16
J: TRBJ2-1
V: TRBV11-2
CDR3: CASSLNRQLAYNEQFF
DNA: TGTGCCAGCAGCTTGAATCGGCAGCTTGCCTACAATGAGCAGTTCTTC

D: TRBD2
size: few
length: 17
J: TRBJ2-5
V: TRBV4-1
CDR3: CASSRGGLAGQQETQYF
DNA: TGCGCCAGCAGCCGCGGGGGACTAGCGGGCCAGCAAGAGACCCAGTACTTC

D: -
size: -
length: 16
J: TRBJ2-1
V: TRBV10-3
CDR3: CAISESTRGRANEQFF
DNA: TGTGCCATCAGTGAGTCGACTCGGGGCAGGGCCAATGAGCAGTTCTTC

D: TRBD2
size: -
length: 20
J: TRBJ2-3
V: TRBV9
CDR3: CASSVGTSGSVSRSTDTQYF
DNA: TGTGCCAGCAGCGTGGGGACTAGCGGGAGCGTTTCTAGGAGCACAGATACGCAGTATTTT

D: -
size: -
length: 14
J: TRBJ2-7
V: TRBV18
CDR3: CASSRAGESYEQYF
DNA: TGTGCCAGCTCACGGGCAGGGGAGTCCTACGAGCAGTACTTC

D: -
size: few
length: 13
J: TRBJ1-2
V: TRBV7-9
CDR3: CASSPTGSYGYTF
DNA: TGTGCCAGCAGCCCTACAGGGAGCTATGGCTACACCTTC

D: TRBD2
size: few
length: 15
J: TRBJ2-3
V: TRBV30
CDR3: CAWSVASGNADTQYF
DNA: TGTGCCTGGAGTGTGGCTAGCGGGAACGCAGATACGCAGTATTTT

D: -
size: few
length: 13
J: TRBJ1-5
V: TRBV30
CDR3: CAWSTQGRQPQHF
DNA: TGTGCCTGGAGTACGCAGGGCAGACAGCCCCAGCATTTT

D: TRBD1
size: few
length: 13
J: TRBJ1-5
V: TRBV5-6
CDR3: CASSPDRDQPQHF
DNA: TGTGCCAGCAGCCCTGACAGGGATCAGCCCCAGCATTTT

D: -
size: -
length: 14
J: TRBJ1-5
V: TRBV10-3
CDR3: CAISADRTNQPQHF
DNA: TGTGCCATCAGTGCTGACAGGACCAATCAGCCCCAGCATTTT

D: -
size: -
length: 14
J: TRBJ1-5
V: TRBV6-1
CDR3: CASTAQGSGQPQHF
DNA: TGTGCCAGCACCGCACAGGGATCAGGTCAGCCCCAGCATTTT